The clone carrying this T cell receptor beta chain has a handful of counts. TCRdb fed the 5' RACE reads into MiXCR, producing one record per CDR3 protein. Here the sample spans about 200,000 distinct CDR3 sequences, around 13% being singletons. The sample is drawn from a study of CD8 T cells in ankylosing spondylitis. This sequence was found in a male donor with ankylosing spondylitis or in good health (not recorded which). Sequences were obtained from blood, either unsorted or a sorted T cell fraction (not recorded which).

The CDR3 DNA sequence: TGCAGTGCACCAGCTAGTAGTTCCGACGAGCAGTACTTC. Translated, it gives CSAPASSSDEQYF. The rearrangement uses TRBV20-1 and TRBJ2-7; no reliable D call. V was cut by 6 bases and J by 5 bases, with 17 bases left in between. This CDR3 has 13 amino acids. Germline V gives CDR1 DFQATT, CDR2 SNEGSKA (reference sequence).